The 11 T cell receptor beta chains reported below all come from one sample, sequenced in a study of CD8 T cells in Susac syndrome. Random hexamers were used to reverse transcribe an amount of about 0.45 to 1 ug RNA. TCRdb reanalysed the immunoSEQ multiplex PCR reads using MiXCR and keeps one entry per CDR3 protein. The data show about 60,000 distinct CDR3 sequences, roughly 92% seen once. Sequencing was carried out using CD8+ T cells from PBMCs. These TCRs come from a human donor in good health.

This clonotype occurred a few times. The chain recombines TRBV6-4 with TRBJ2-6; D perhaps matches TRBD1 (5 bases). The CDR3 sequence is 15 residues long. Germline CDR1 is MRHNA and CDR2 is SNTAGT. Trimming cost V 9 bases and J 0 bases, with 12 bases left between them. CDR3 coding DNA: TGTGCCAGTGGCCAGGGTTCCTCTGGGGCCAACGTCCTGACTTTC. Amino acid sequence: CASGQGSSGANVLTF.

The chain combines TRBV19 with TRBJ1-6; D is unclear. V lost 5 bases, J lost 9 bases, and 14 bases lay in between. In germline, CDR1 is LNHDA, CDR2 SQIVND (reference sequence). This CDR3 has 14 amino acids. CDR3 DNA sequence: TGTGCCAGTAGTGTCCGGGATTGGGGTTCACCCCTCCACTTT. It yields the protein CASSVRDWGSPLHF.

This rearrangement joins TRBV20-1 to TRBJ2-3; possible D gene TRBD2, 6 bases. CDR3 size: 17 residues. The germline gives CDR1 DFQATT, CDR2 SNEGSKA (reference sequence). The ends were cut back, 5 bases at V and 3 bases at J, with 24 bases in the middle. Here the CDR3 reads CSAPNFLLTGDTDTQYF. The CDR3 DNA is TGCAGTGCTCCAAACTTCCTCCTGACGGGGGATACAGATACGCAGTATTTT.

This CDR3 is CASSGSSADTQYF. As DNA, the CDR3 is TGTGCCAGCAGTGGGTCTAGCGCTGATACGCAGTATTTT. J is TRBJ2-3 and V is TRBV12-3 or TRBV12-4; D might be TRBD2 (6 bases). The CDR3 contains 13 residues. V lost 5 bases to trimming and J lost 6 bases, with 12 bases between them.

This clonotype was observed once. The V gene is TRBV18, the J gene TRBJ2-5; D call uncertain. CDR3 length: 13 amino acids. Trimming removed 3 bases at V and 5 bases at J, with 10 bases between. CDR1 is KGHSH, CDR2 LQKENI, per germline. The CDR3 reads CASSPTGPETQYF. In DNA, the CDR3 is TGTGCCAGCTCACCGACGGGTCCTGAGACCCAGTACTTC.

J is TRBJ2-2 and V is TRBV28, with TRBD1 as a possible D gene (5 bases). V shed 2 bases and J shed 2 bases, with 9 bases lying between them. The CDR3 runs 15 residues. From germline, CDR1 is MDHEN and CDR2 SYDVKM. CDR3 bases: TGTGCCAGCAGTTTACTGACAGATAACACCGGGGAGCTGTTTTTT. Protein: CASSLLTDNTGELFF.

In its sample, this clonotype was seen a few times. The chain employs TRBV12-3 or TRBV12-4 and TRBJ1-2, with D hard to call. The CDR3 covers 11 residues. With 5 bases removed from V and 4 bases from J, the gap between germline ends came to 5 bases. The CDR3 is CASSDSYGYTF. As DNA, the CDR3 is TGTGCCAGCAGTGACTCCTATGGCTACACCTTC.

The chain links TRBV18 to TRBJ2-7; D remains ambiguous. CDR1 and CDR2 from the germline V gene are KGHSH and LQKENI. With 3 bases removed from V and 2 bases from J, the gap between germline ends came to 11 bases. The CDR3 is 14 amino acids. The CDR3, as DNA: TGTGCCAGCTCACCTAGGCATGACCCCTACGAGCAGTACTTC. Translated, it gives CASSPRHDPYEQYF.

V gene TRBV11-1 combines with J gene TRBJ1-4; 8 positions agree with TRBD1. The CDR3 totals 20 residues. V shed 7 bases, J shed 5 bases, and the junction held 24 bases outside the gene matches. Germline CDR1 and CDR2: SGHAT and FQDESV (reference sequence). CDR3 loop: CASNSQVGQGLAKGNEKLFF. The CDR3, as DNA: TGTGCCAGCAACTCACAAGTCGGACAGGGTCTAGCGAAAGGGAATGAAAAACTGTTTTTT.

This chain joins TRBV6-2 or TRBV6-3 and TRBJ2-7, with D perhaps matching TRBD1 (5 bases). V lost 1 base and J lost 5, with 6 bases in between. The CDR3 has 12 amino acids. Germline V gene sequence: CDR1 MNHEY, CDR2 SVGEGT. CDR3 residues: CASSYLGDEQYF. DNA of the CDR3: TGTGCCAGCAGTTACTTAGGGGACGAGCAGTACTTC.

The CDR3 spells CASSVTESGEQYF. CDR3 nucleotide sequence: TGTGCCAGTAGTGTCACGGAGTCTGGCGAGCAGTACTTC. The chain is built from TRBV19 and TRBJ2-7, with D hard to call. V lost 5 bases, J lost 6 bases, and 14 bases lay in between. This CDR3 has 13 amino acids. Germline V gene data show CDR1 as LNHDA and CDR2 as SQIVND (reference sequence).